This section outlines one T cell receptor (beta chain) sequence together with its context. The target antigen is unknown. The data stem from a study of beta chain features in type 1 diabetes. Findings of the study overall: Moderate yet significant TCRB CDR3 shortening was seen in Type 1 diabetes patients in all four CD4+ subsets.

Expressed TCRB transcripts were sequenced because the entire RNA isolate underwent reverse transcription. Mean read depth for naive, central memory and regulatory T cell samples was several million reads. This table comes from immunoSEQ multiplex PCR, and its TCRdb copy is limited to in-frame clones, with some not included. The profile shows 250,000 to 350,000 clones, around 15% of them singletons. The CDR3 is made up of 14 amino acids. The germline CDR1 and CDR2 sequences are MNHEY and SMNVEV (reference sequence). The V gene lost 2 bases and the J gene lost 2 bases, with 8 bases spanning the gap. Via the markers CD45RO/CCR7/CD25/CD127/CD95/CD27, stem cell-like memory, regulatory, central memory and naive CD4+ cells were sorted.

The chain couples TRBV27 to TRBJ2-3; no definite D call. The specimen was central memory CD4+ T cells from blood. The clonotype comes from a man aged 25-45 years in good health. The CDR3 loop is CASSLGLNTDTQYF. The CDR3 region has the DNA TGTGCCAGCAGTTTAGGCCTGAACACAGATACGCAGTATTTT.